One sample yielded the 29 T cell receptor beta chains listed below, sequenced in a study of CD8 T cells in ankylosing spondylitis. From the 5' RACE reads, TCRdb called clonotypes with MiXCR, one entry per CDR3 protein. The table shows about 160,000 distinct CDR3 sequences, with around 20% occurring only once. Specimen: blood, either unsorted or a sorted T cell fraction (not recorded which). The receptors come from a male donor with ankylosing spondylitis or in good health (not recorded which).

Comment on this clonotype: This may stem from a read error, because a much larger clone lies one nucleotide away. This rearrangement joins TRBV5-1 to TRBJ2-3; D remains unclear. This CDR3 comprises 14 residues. With 0 bases removed from V and 5 bases from J, the gap between germline ends came to 10 bases. Germline V gene sequence: CDR1 SGHRS, CDR2 YFSETQ. In DNA form, the CDR3 reads TGCGCCAGCAGCTTGGTCGCAGGAAAAGATACGCAGTATTTT. Translation gives CASSLVAGKDTQYF.

This clonotype came up once. This could be a read error, since a much larger clone is one nucleotide away. V is TRBV5-1 and J is TRBJ2-2; weak D call: TRBD1 (8 bases). In germline, CDR1 is SGHRS, CDR2 YFSETQ. The CDR3 runs 14 residues. The DNA of the CDR3 is TGCGTCAGCAGCGGGGACAGGACCACCGGGGAGCTGTTTTTT. Translated, it gives CVSSGDRTTGELFF.

This clonotype was seen repeatedly, ten times or more. The DNA of the CDR3 is TGTGCCAGCAGCCCCCAGGCTAGCGGGATAGACAATGAGCAGTTCTTC. Translated, it gives CASSPQASGIDNEQFF. V and J are TRBV5-6 and TRBJ2-1; 9 nucleotides match TRBD2. Germline CDR1 and CDR2: SGHDT and YYEEEE. V was pared by 4 bases and J by 5 bases, with 10 bases of the junction left unmatched. This CDR3 contains 16 residues.

The V call is TRBV10-3, the J call TRBJ2-2; 7 nucleotides agree with TRBD1. CDR3 length equals 12 residues. Germline CDR1 is ENHRY and CDR2 is SYGVKD. CDR3 sequence (DNA): TGTACCACGGGGACAGATACCGGGGAGCTGTTTTTT. This codes for CTTGTDTGELFF.

This clonotype was seen a few times. CDR3 sequence reads: CASSPTDGGSPRDFF. In DNA form, the CDR3 reads TGTGCCAGCTCTCCCACCGACGGCGGGAGCCCTCGGGACTTCTTC. This sequence joins TRBV18 and TRBJ2-1; 7 positions agree with TRBD2. Losses at the gene ends were 6 bases for V and 16 bases for J; bases not matched to a gene: 21. The CDR3 spans 15 residues. Germline lookup yields CDR1 KGHSH and CDR2 LQKENI.

This clonotype came up many times. V is TRBV27 and J is TRBJ1-2, with 7 bases aligning to TRBD1. J was trimmed by 2 bases and V by 6 bases; bases with no gene match: 9. The CDR3 sequence is 15 residues long. The V gene's germline CDR1 is MNHEY and CDR2 SMNVEV (reference sequence). CDR3 nucleotides: TGTGCCAGCAGCAGCTATACACAGGGGAACTATGGCTACACCTTC. As protein: CASSSYTQGNYGYTF.

Only a few counts were recorded for this clonotype. This chain connects TRBV5-6 to TRBJ2-1; the match to TRBD2 covers 8 bases. V gave up 4 bases and J gave up 9 bases; unmatched junction bases: 12. Germline CDR1 is SGHDT and CDR2 is YYEEEE. This CDR3 spans 15 amino acids. The CDR3 DNA reads TGTGCCAGCAGCCTGGGACTAGGTAACGGCGGTGAGCAGTTCTTC. Translated: CASSLGLGNGGEQFF.

This clonotype was detected ten times or more. V gene TRBV29-1 combines with J gene TRBJ2-7; TRBD1 matches 10 bases. This CDR3 has 13 amino acids. J gave up 6 bases and V 6 bases, and 8 bases lay outside the gene matches. In germline, CDR1 is SQVTM, CDR2 ANQGSEA. As DNA, the CDR3 is TGCAGCGTCCTCCGGACAGGGGGGTCCGAGCAGTACTTC. Translation: CSVLRTGGSEQYF.

The J gene is TRBJ2-7, the V gene TRBV2; 10 bases are a match to TRBD2. Germline CDR1 is SNHLY and CDR2 is FYNNEI. The CDR3 has 15 amino acids. V trimming: 5 bases; J trimming: 0 bases; junction bases outside the gene matches: 4. The CDR3 DNA sequence: TGTGCCAGCAGTCTAGCGGGAGTTGGCTCCTACGAGCAGTACTTC. Amino acids: CASSLAGVGSYEQYF.

This clonotype was seen repeatedly, ten times or more. This chain joins TRBV20-1 and TRBJ1-1; no reliable D call. With 3 bases removed from V and 1 base from J, the gap between germline ends came to 6 bases. Germline CDR1 DFQATT, CDR2 SNEGSKA (reference sequence). This CDR3 spans 12 amino acids. The CDR3 spells CSARAWNTEAFF. The CDR3 bases are TGCAGTGCTAGGGCATGGAACACTGAAGCTTTCTTT.

This clonotype showed up many times. The chain is built from TRBV3-1 and TRBJ2-2, with D perhaps matching TRBD1 (6 bases). Per germline, CDR1 LGHDT and CDR2 YNNKEL (reference sequence). V was shortened by 4 bases and J by 1 base, with 10 bases between the two germline ends. The CDR3 is 15 residues long. CDR3 in DNA: TGTGCCAGCAGCCGGGGGCAGCTGAACACCGGGGAGCTGTTTTTT. Translation: CASSRGQLNTGELFF.

The chain uses TRBV28 and TRBJ2-1; D remains ambiguous. V lost 4 bases and J lost 0, with 7 bases in between. Germline V gene data show CDR1 as MDHEN and CDR2 as SYDVKM. The CDR3 consists of 14 residues. CDR3 region: CASSYVSSYNEQFF. In nucleotides, the CDR3 is TGTGCCAGCAGTTACGTAAGCTCCTACAATGAGCAGTTCTTC.

This clonotype was seen a few times. The chain is built from TRBV6-1 and TRBJ2-1, with D uncertain. V dropped 4 bases and J dropped 9 bases, with 13 bases sitting between them. CDR3 size: 13 residues. The germline gives CDR1 MNHNS, CDR2 SASEGT. The CDR3 protein is CASSAGSSAEQFF. The CDR3 bases are TGTGCCAGCAGTGCCGGGTCTTCCGCTGAGCAGTTCTTC.

The CDR3 here is CATSRATDEQFF. CDR3 sequence (DNA): TGTGCCACCAGCAGAGCGACAGATGAGCAGTTCTTC. V and J are TRBV15 and TRBJ2-1; TRBD1 might be the D (5 bases). With 1 base removed from V and 8 bases from J, the gap between germline ends came to 6 bases. CDR3 length equals 12 residues. Per germline, CDR1 LNHNV and CDR2 YYDKDF (reference sequence).

This clonotype was detected ten times or more. The chain employs TRBV12-3 or TRBV12-4 and TRBJ1-1; TRBD1 matches 11 bases. After removal of 8 bases from V and 0 bases from J, the junction contained 5 bases not matched to a gene. The CDR3 is 15 residues long. The DNA of the CDR3 is TGTGCCAGCTCTCGGACAGGGGGCATGAACACTGAAGCTTTCTTT. This codes for CASSRTGGMNTEAFF.

This clonotype was observed a handful of times. The chain employs TRBV7-6 and TRBJ1-1; D might be TRBD1 (5 bases). Looked up from germline, CDR1 is SGHVS and CDR2 is FNYEAQ. Deletions cut 2 bases from V and 0 bases from J, with 10 bases between. This CDR3 has 15 residues. CDR3: CASSLQGRMNTEAFF. CDR3 coding DNA: TGTGCCAGCAGCTTACAGGGCCGGATGAACACTGAAGCTTTCTTT.

The table lists this clonotype with many counts. The chain combines TRBV5-1 with TRBJ2-7; no clear D gene. CDR1 is SGHRS, CDR2 YFSETQ, per germline. CDR3 length: 13 residues. Trimming removed 3 bases at V and 7 bases at J, with 14 bases between. Here the CDR3 reads CASSSSRVVEQYF. CDR3 DNA sequence: TGCGCCAGCAGCTCCTCTCGCGTGGTTGAGCAGTACTTC.

The table lists this clonotype with many counts. J is TRBJ2-1 and V is TRBV9; 7 bases are shared with TRBD2. The CDR3 has 15 amino acids. J lost 3 bases, V lost 4 bases, and 7 bases had no gene match. Germline loops: CDR1 SGDLS, CDR2 YYNGEE. For the CDR3, the DNA is TGTGCCAGCAGCCCTCGGACTAGTGGCTACAATGAGCAGTTCTTC. This encodes CASSPRTSGYNEQFF.

This clonotype was observed many times. The CDR3 DNA follows: TGTGCCAGCAGTTTCCTCGACAGAACCTACAATGAGCAGTTCTTC. This codes for CASSFLDRTYNEQFF. The V gene is TRBV27, the J gene TRBJ2-1; maybe TRBD1 (5 bases). CDR1 is MNHEY and CDR2 is SMNVEV in the germline V gene (reference sequence). The CDR3 covers 15 residues. Trimming removed 3 bases at V and 2 bases at J, with 11 bases between.

This rearrangement joins TRBV7-9 to TRBJ2-1; 11 positions match TRBD2. Germline V lookup: CDR1 SEHNR, CDR2 FQNEAQ (reference sequence). The V segment lost 4 bases and the J segment 5 bases; nucleotides outside the gene matches: 7. The CDR3 runs to 16 residues. CDR3 bases: TGTGCCAGCAGCTCAAGACTAGCGGGAAGTCACAATGAGCAGTTCTTC. Its protein is CASSSRLAGSHNEQFF.

The chain joins TRBV27 to TRBJ1-5, with TRBD1 matching over 7 bases. J lost 5 bases, V lost 5 bases, and 6 bases had no gene match. This CDR3 spans 14 amino acids. Germline V gene sequence: CDR1 MNHEY, CDR2 SMNVEV (reference sequence). Written as DNA, the CDR3 is TGTGCCAGCAGTCTGAGACAGGGCCATCAGCCCCAGCATTTT. Translating gives CASSLRQGHQPQHF.

This clonotype was counted many times. This CDR3 reads CSAREREDNTDTQYF. CDR3 in DNA: TGCAGTGCTAGAGAGCGGGAGGATAACACAGATACGCAGTATTTT. V and J are TRBV20-1 and TRBJ2-3; TRBD2 matches at 8 bases. There are 15 residues in the CDR3. V dropped 0 bases and J dropped 2; count of bases not matched to a gene: 4. Germline lookup yields CDR1 DFQATT and CDR2 SNEGSKA (reference sequence).

This clonotype was seen only a few times. The V gene is TRBV7-9, the J gene TRBJ1-5, with a possible D match to TRBD1 (6 bases). V lost 1 base, J lost 7 bases, and 11 bases lay in between. Germline CDR1 is SEHNR and CDR2 is FQNEAQ (reference sequence). This CDR3 is 14 amino acids long. The CDR3 DNA is TGTGCCAGCAGCTTAGAGGAGGGGACACAGCCCCAGCATTTT. This codes for CASSLEEGTQPQHF. The full variable domain, completed using reference TRBV7-9 and TRBJ1-5, is DTGVSQNPRHKITKRGQNVTFRCDPISEHNRLYWYRQTLGQGPEFLTYFQNEAQLEKSRLLSDRFSAERPKGSFSTLEIQRTEQGDSAMYLCASSLEEGTQPQHFGDGTRLSIL.

The chain combines TRBV27 with TRBJ1-2, with D perhaps TRBD1 (6 bases). The CDR3 covers 14 residues. The germline V gene encodes CDR1 MNHEY and CDR2 SMNVEV (reference sequence). Deletions cut 3 bases from V and 7 bases from J, with 15 bases between. CDR3 DNA: TGTGCCAGCAGTTTCCTCTTCAGGGGCGGTGGCTACACCTTC. It encodes CASSFLFRGGGYTF.

This clonotype turned up a few times. The rearrangement joins TRBV2 to TRBJ2-3; D is undetermined. With 9 bases removed from V and 0 bases from J, the gap between germline ends came to 13 bases. CDR3 size: 14 residues. Germline loops: CDR1 SNHLY, CDR2 FYNNEI. The CDR3 loop reads CAREAPASTDTQYF. Written as DNA, the CDR3 is TGTGCCAGGGAAGCCCCAGCAAGCACAGATACGCAGTATTTT.

Only one count was recorded for this clonotype. The chain couples TRBV25-1 to TRBJ2-5; D unresolved. The CDR3 contains 14 residues. Per germline, CDR1 MGHDK and CDR2 SYGVNS. V gave up 9 bases and J gave up 4 bases, with 18 bases separating them. DNA for the CDR3: TGTGCCAGTAGCAACCTGGCTAGAGGAGAGACCCAGTACTTC. Translating gives CASSNLARGETQYF.

On this clonotype itself: A much larger clone lies one base from this, so it may be a read error. The rearrangement joins TRBV3-1 to TRBJ2-3; D perhaps matches TRBD2 (5 bases). Germline V gene lookup returns CDR1 LGHDT and CDR2 YNNKEL (reference sequence). The CDR3 has 12 amino acids. The CDR3 loop is CACSDYQDTQYF. Written as DNA, the CDR3 is TGTGCCTGCAGCGACTATCAAGATACGCAGTATTTT.

Ten or more counts support this clonotype. V and J are TRBV5-6 and TRBJ2-1; TRBD1 agrees at 7 bases. The CDR3 totals 15 residues. Germline trimming cut 0 bases from V and 5 bases from J; bases unmatched to any gene: 5. Germline V gene sequence: CDR1 SGHDT, CDR2 YYEEEE. The CDR3 bases are TGTGCCAGCAGCTTGGAGACAGGGTATCACAATGAGCAGTTCTTC. This encodes CASSLETGYHNEQFF.

The sample holds many counts of this clonotype. DNA for the CDR3: TGCGCCAGCAGCGAGTCCCGCCTTTCCTCCAGCACAGATACGCAGTATTTT. Translated, it gives CASSESRLSSSTDTQYF. The chain uses TRBV5-1 and TRBJ2-3, with D unclear. CDR1 is SGHRS and CDR2 is YFSETQ in the germline V gene. Trimming removed 4 bases at V and 0 bases at J, with 18 bases between. The CDR3 has 17 residues.